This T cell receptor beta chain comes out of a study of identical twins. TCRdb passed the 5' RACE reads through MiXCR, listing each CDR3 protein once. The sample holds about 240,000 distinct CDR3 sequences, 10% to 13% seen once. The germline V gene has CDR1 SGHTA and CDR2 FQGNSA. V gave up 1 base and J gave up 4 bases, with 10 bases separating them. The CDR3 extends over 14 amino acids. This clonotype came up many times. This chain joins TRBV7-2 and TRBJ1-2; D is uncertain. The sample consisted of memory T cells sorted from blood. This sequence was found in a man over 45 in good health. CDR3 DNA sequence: TGTGCCAGCAGCTTAGACCCACAGATCTATGGCTACACCTTC. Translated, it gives CASSLDPQIYGYTF. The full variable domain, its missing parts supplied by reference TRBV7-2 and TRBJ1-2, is GAGVSQSPSNKVTEKGKDVELRCDPISGHTALYWYRQSLGQGLEFLIYFQGNSAPDKSGLPSDRFSAERTGGSVSTLTIQRTQQEDSAVYLCASSLDPQIYGYTFGSGTRLTVV.